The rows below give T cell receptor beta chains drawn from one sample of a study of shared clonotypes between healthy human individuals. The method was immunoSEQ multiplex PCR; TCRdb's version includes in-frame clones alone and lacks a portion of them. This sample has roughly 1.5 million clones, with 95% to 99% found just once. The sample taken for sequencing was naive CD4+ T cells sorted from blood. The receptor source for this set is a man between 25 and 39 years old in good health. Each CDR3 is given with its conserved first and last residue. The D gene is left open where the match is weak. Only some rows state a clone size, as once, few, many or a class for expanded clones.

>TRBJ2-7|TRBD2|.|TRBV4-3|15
CASSQALAGVFEQYF
TGCGCCAGCAGCCAAGCACTAGCGGGAGTTTTCGAGCAGTACTTC
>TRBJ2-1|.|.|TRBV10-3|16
CAISESKTPSYNEQFF
TGTGCCATCAGTGAGTCAAAGACCCCGTCCTACAATGAGCAGTTCTTC
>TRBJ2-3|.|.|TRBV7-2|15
CASSPWGASTDTQYF
TGTGCCAGCAGCCCCTGGGGGGCTAGCACAGATACGCAGTATTTT
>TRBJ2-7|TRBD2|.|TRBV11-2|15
CASRPTSGPLYEQYF
TGTGCCAGCAGGCCTACTAGCGGACCTCTCTACGAGCAGTACTTC
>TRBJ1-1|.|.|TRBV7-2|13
CASSSRRNTEAFF
TGTGCCAGCAGCTCAAGGAGAAACACTGAAGCTTTCTTT
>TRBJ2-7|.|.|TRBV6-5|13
CASKRLESTGQYF
TGTGCCAGCAAGCGTCTGGAGAGCACTGGGCAGTACTTC
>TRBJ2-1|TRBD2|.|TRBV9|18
CASRPGTSGRGSYNEQFF
TGTGCCAGCAGGCCCGGGACTAGCGGGAGAGGGTCCTACAATGAGCAGTTCTTC
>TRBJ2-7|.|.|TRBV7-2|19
CASSLFQGGLAGVGYEQYF
TGTGCCAGCAGCTTATTCCAGGGGGGATTGGCGGGAGTTGGCTACGAGCAGTACTTC
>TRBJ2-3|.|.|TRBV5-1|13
CASSSTRTDTQYF
TGCGCCAGCAGCTCCACCCGCACAGATACGCAGTATTTT
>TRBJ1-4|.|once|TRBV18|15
CASSAQPQGNEKLFF
TGTGCCAGCTCAGCACAGCCCCAGGGTAATGAAAAACTGTTTTTT
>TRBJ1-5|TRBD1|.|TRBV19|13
CASKAGGFKNQHF
TGTGCCTCGAAGGCAGGGGGCTTTAAAAACCAGCATTTT
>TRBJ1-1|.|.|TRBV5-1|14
CASSLDRPNTEAFF
TGCGCCAGCAGCTTGGACAGACCTAACACTGAAGCTTTCTTT
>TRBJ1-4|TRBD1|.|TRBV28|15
CASRQRTGENEKLFF
TGTGCCAGCAGACAACGGACAGGGGAGAATGAAAAACTGTTTTTT
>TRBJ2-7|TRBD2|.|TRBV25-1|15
CASRKGLAEHYEQYF
TGTGCCAGCCGAAAGGGACTAGCGGAACACTACGAGCAGTACTTC
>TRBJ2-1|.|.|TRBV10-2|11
CASSGSYLQFF
TGCGCCAGCAGCGGATCCTACTTGCAGTTCTTC
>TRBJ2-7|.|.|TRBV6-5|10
CASSYHEQYF
TGTGCCAGCAGTTACCACGAGCAGTACTTC
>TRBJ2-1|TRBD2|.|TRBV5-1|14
CASSFEQAGGEQFF
TGCGCCAGCAGCTTCGAACAGGCGGGGGGTGAGCAGTTCTTC
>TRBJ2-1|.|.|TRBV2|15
CASSRDGSSYNEQFF
TGTGCCAGCTCTCGCGACGGGAGTTCCTACAATGAGCAGTTCTTC
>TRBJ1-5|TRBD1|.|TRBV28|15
CASREGQVGGQPQHF
TGTGCCAGCAGGGAGGGACAGGTAGGAGGCCAGCCCCAGCATTTT
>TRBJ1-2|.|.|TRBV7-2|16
CASSLFGTSANYGYTF
TGTGCCAGCAGCTTATTTGGGACTTCAGCTAACTATGGCTACACCTTC
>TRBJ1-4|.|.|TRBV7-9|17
CASSFLTSPDLNEKLFF
TGTGCCAGCAGCTTCCTCACATCTCCTGATCTCAATGAAAAACTGTTTTTT
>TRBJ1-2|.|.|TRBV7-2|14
CASSLLRQNYGYTF
TGTGCCAGCAGCCTATTAAGACAGAACTATGGCTACACCTTC
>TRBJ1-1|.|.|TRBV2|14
CASRGIREGTEAFF
TGTGCCAGCAGGGGGATCAGGGAGGGGACTGAAGCTTTCTTT
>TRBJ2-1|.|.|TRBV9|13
CASSARIGGSQFF
TGTGCCAGCAGCGCCCGGATTGGCGGGTCGCAGTTCTTC
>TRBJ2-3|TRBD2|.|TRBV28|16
CASSPHRGSGEDTQYF
TGTGCCAGCAGTCCCCACCGGGGTAGCGGGGAGGATACGCAGTATTTT
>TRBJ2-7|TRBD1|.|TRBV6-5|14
CASSYSQGAGEQYF
TGTGCCAGCAGTTACTCACAGGGGGCTGGTGAGCAGTACTTC
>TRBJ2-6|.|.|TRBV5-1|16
CASSLVRGTGANVLTF
TGCGCCAGCAGCTTGGTTAGGGGCACTGGGGCCAACGTCCTGACTTTC
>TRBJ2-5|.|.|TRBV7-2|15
CASSFLSAGGGTQYF
TGTGCCAGCAGCTTCCTTTCGGCGGGTGGAGGGACCCAGTACTTC
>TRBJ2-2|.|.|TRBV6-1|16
CASSEGSPEMDGELFF
TGTGCCAGCAGTGAAGGCAGCCCGGAAATGGACGGGGAGCTGTTTTTT
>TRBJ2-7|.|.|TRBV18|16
CASSPRATQTPYEQYF
TGTGCCAGCTCACCACGGGCTACCCAGACACCCTACGAGCAGTACTTC
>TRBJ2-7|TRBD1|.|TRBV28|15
CASSWGSGGSYEQYF
TGTGCCAGCAGTTGGGGGTCAGGGGGCAGCTACGAGCAGTACTTC
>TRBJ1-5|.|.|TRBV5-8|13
CASSLGRNQPQHF
TGTGCCAGCAGCTTAGGGCGCAATCAGCCCCAGCATTTT
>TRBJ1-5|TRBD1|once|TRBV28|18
CASAPGTGGKLGSQPQHF
TGTGCCAGTGCCCCCGGGACAGGGGGCAAATTAGGGAGTCAGCCCCAGCATTTT
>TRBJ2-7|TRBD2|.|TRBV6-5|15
CATSRAGGGAYEQYF
TGTGCCACCTCCCGAGCGGGAGGGGGGGCCTACGAGCAGTACTTC
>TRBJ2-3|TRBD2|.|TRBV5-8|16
CASSLGLAGALDTQYF
TGTGCCAGCAGCCTGGGACTAGCGGGTGCCCTGGATACGCAGTATTTT
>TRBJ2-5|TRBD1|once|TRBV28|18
CASRAGGAEPGYRKTQYF
TGTGCCAGCAGGGCAGGGGGCGCGGAGCCCGGCTATAGGAAGACCCAGTACTTC
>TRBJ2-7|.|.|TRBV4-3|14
CASSRTTLSYEQYF
TGCGCCAGCAGCCGAACCACTCTTTCCTACGAGCAGTACTTC